This T cell receptor beta chain was found in a study of blood T cell repertoires in COVID-19. The CDR3 extends over 15 amino acids. V was pared by 4 bases and J by 9 bases, with 10 bases of the junction left unmatched. Germline V CDR1 and CDR2: SNHLY, FYNNEI. Clones were sequenced by immunoSEQ multiplex PCR, and TCRdb holds only the in-frame ones, with some missing. The sample has about 150,000 clones; 75% to 90% are singletons. The sequenced material came from peripheral blood. This clonotype was sampled from a woman in her thirties or forties with acute or convalescent COVID-19. V is TRBV2 and J is TRBJ2-5; 11 bases map to TRBD2. In nucleotides, the CDR3 is TGTGCCAGCAGTGGCCCCGTAGCGGGGGGGGGACCCCAGTACTTC. Amino acid sequence: CASSGPVAGGGPQYF.